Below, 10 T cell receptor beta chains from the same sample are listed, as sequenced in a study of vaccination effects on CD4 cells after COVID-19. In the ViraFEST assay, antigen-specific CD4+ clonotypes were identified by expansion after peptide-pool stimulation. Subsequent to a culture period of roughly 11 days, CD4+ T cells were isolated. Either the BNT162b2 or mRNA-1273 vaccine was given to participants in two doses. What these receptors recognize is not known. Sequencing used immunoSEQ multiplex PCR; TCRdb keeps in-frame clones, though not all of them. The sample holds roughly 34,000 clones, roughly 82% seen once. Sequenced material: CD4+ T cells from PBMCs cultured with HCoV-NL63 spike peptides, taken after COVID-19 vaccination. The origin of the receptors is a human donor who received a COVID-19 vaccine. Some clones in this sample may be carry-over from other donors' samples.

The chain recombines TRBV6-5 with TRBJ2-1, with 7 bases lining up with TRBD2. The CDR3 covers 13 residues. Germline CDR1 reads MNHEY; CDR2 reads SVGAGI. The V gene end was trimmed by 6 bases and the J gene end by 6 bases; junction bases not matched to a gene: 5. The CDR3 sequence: CASRDPGGNEQFF. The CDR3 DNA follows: TGTGCCAGCAGGGATCCGGGAGGCAATGAGCAGTTCTTC.

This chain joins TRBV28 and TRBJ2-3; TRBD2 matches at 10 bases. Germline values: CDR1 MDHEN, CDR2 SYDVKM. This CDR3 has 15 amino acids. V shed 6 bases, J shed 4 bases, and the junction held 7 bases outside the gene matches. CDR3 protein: CASSLISGGPDTQYF. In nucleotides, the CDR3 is TGTGCCAGCAGCCTCATTAGCGGGGGGCCAGATACGCAGTATTTT.

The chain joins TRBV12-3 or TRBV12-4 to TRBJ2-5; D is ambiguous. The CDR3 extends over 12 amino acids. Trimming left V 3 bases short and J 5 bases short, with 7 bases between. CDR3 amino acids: CASSFSRETQYF. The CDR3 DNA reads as TGTGCCAGCAGTTTCAGTAGGGAGACCCAGTACTTC.

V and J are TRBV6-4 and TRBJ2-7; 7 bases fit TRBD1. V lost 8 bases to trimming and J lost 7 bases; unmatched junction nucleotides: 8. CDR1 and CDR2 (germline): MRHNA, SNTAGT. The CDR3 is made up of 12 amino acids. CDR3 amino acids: CASPDRVEEQYV. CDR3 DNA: TGTGCCAGCCCCGACAGGGTGGAGGAGCAGTACGTC.

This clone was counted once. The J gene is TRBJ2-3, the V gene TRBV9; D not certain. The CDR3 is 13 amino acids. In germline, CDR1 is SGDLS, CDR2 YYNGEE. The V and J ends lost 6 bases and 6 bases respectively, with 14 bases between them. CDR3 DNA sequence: TGTGCCAGCACCACCCTCCCGGCGGATACGCAGTATTTT. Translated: CASTTLPADTQYF.

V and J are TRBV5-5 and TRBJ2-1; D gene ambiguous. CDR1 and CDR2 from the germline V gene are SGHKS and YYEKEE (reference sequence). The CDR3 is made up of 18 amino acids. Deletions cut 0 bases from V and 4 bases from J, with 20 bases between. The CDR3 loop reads CASSLVSSGSSPYNEQFF. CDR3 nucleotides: TGTGCCAGCAGCTTGGTATCGTCGGGCTCGTCCCCTTACAATGAGCAGTTCTTC.

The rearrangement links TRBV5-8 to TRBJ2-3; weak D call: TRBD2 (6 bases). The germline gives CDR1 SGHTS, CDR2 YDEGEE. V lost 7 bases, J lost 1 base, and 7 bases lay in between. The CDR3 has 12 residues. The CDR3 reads CASPGGTDTQYF. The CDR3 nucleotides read TGTGCCAGCCCGGGAGGCACAGATACGCAGTATTTT.

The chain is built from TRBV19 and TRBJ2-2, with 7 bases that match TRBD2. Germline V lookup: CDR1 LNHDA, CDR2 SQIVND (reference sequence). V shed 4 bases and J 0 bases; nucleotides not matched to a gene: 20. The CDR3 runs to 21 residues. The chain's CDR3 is CASSNRKTFGGRVSNTGELFF. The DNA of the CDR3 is TGTGCCAGTAGTAACCGAAAAACCTTCGGGGGGAGGGTTTCGAACACCGGGGAGCTGTTTTTT.

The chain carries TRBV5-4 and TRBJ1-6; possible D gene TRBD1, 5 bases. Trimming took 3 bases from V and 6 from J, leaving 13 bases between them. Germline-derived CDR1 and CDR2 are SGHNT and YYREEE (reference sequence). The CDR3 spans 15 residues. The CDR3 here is CASSSPGQVNSPLHF. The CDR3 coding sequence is TGTGCCAGCAGCTCCCCTGGACAAGTTAATTCACCCCTCCACTTT.

This CDR3 is CASRPGTSYNSPLHF. CDR3 sequence (DNA): TGTGCCAGCAGGCCGGGGACCTCCTATAATTCACCCCTCCACTTT. J is TRBJ1-6 and V is TRBV9, with D perhaps matching TRBD1 (5 bases). Germline lookup yields CDR1 SGDLS and CDR2 YYNGEE. Trimming removed 5 bases at V and 0 bases at J, with 9 bases between. The CDR3 is 15 amino acids.